Reported below is one TCR beta chain. As originally analysed: It was from reference gene primer amplification that nucleated cell counts were estimated. Generated by immunoSEQ multiplex PCR, the TCRdb table keeps only in-frame clones and is missing some. V, J and clone size are taken as reported in that table, and D and trimming were inferred from the DNA itself. Of about 24,000 clones listed, over 70% are singletons. This specimen comes from a study of blood T cell repertoires in COVID-19. Germline loops: CDR1 SGDLS, CDR2 YYNGEE. The CDR3 runs 14 residues. The J segment lost 6 bases and the V segment lost 4 bases, leaving 8 bases of the junction unmatched.

The V and J genes are TRBV9 and TRBJ1-1; 8 bases are a match to TRBD1. The source is a human donor with active COVID-19. The donor label of this sample is uncertain. The specimen was peripheral blood. This chain's CDR3 is CASSTRQGSPEAFF. The CDR3 DNA follows: TGTGCCAGCAGCACCCGACAGGGGAGCCCTGAAGCTTTCTTT.